This T cell receptor beta chain stems from a study of blood T cell repertoires in COVID-19. Overall study: COVID-19 samples collected from the United States, Italy and Spain covered acute and convalescent phases. T cells, B-cell-depleted T cells, or PBMCs provided the cDNA or gDNA that served as material.

V was clipped by 5 bases and J by 3 bases, with 12 bases between them. Germline V gene sequence: CDR1 SNHLY, CDR2 FYNNEI. The CDR3 extends over 14 amino acids. Study processing details: Cell counts per sample came from amplifying reference gene primers. Clones were read by immunoSEQ multiplex PCR, and TCRdb kept only the in-frame ones, dropping some. V, J and clone size are taken as reported in that table, and D and trimming were inferred from the DNA itself. This sample carries 180,000 or so clones, 70% to 90% of them seen once, and the ten largest clones take about 8.2%. This clonotype was sampled from a man between 60 and 70 years old with acute or convalescent COVID-19. Material for sequencing was peripheral blood. V and J are TRBV2 and TRBJ2-3; the D is unclear. The CDR3 DNA is TGTGCCAGCAGTCTATTTGTAGATACAGATACGCAGTATTTT. It translates to CASSLFVDTDTQYF.